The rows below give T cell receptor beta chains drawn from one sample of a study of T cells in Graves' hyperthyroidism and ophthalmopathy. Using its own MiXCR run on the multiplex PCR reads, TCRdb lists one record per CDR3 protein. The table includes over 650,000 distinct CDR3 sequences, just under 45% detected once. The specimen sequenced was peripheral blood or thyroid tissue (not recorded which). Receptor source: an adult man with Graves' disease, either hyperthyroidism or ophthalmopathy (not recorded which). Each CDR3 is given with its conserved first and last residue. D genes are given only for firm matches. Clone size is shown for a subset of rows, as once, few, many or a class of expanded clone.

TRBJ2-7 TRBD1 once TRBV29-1 CSVLAGGRGAYEQYF TGCAGCGTTCTCGCAGGGGGTCGAGGGGCCTACGAGCAGTACTTC
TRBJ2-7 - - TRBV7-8 CASRGQGPGFYEQYF TGTGCCAGCAGAGGCCAGGGTCCGGGATTTTACGAGCAGTACTTC
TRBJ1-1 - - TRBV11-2 CASSSTGDEAFF TGTGCCAGCAGCTCGACCGGAGATGAAGCTTTCTTT
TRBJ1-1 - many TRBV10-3 CAISSEGVNTEAFF TGTGCCATCAGTTCAGAGGGCGTGAACACTGAAGCTTTCTTT
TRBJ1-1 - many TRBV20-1 CSASLETEAFF TGCAGTGCTAGTTTGGAGACTGAAGCTTTCTTT
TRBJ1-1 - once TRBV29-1 CSQVVGGTEAFF TGCAGCCAAGTTGTGGGAGGCACTGAAGCTTTCTTT
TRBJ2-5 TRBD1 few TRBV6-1 CASSEVRTGSETQYF TGTGCCAGCAGTGAAGTACGGACAGGGTCAGAGACCCAGTACTTC
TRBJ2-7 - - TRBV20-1 CSAPGGGPYEQYF TGCAGTGCCCCCGGGGGCGGTCCCTACGAGCAGTACTTC
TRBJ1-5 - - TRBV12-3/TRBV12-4 CASSLRVGASNQPQHF TGTGCCAGCAGTTTACGTGTGGGGGCGAGCAATCAGCCCCAGCATTTT
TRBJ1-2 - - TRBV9 CASSVGDFLNYGYTF TGTGCCAGCAGCGTAGGGGACTTCCTTAACTATGGCTACACCTTC
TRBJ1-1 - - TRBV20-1 CSAREGTSNTEAFF TGCAGTGCTAGAGAAGGGACTTCAAACACTGAAGCTTTCTTT
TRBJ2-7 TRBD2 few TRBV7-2 CASSQLLAGEFYEQYF TGTGCCAGCAGCCAGCTACTAGCGGGTGAATTCTACGAGCAGTACTTC
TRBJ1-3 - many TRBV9 CASSASGGSGNTIYF TGTGCCAGCAGCGCGAGTGGGGGATCTGGAAACACCATATATTTT
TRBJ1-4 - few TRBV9 CASSVSGGQSEKLFF TGTGCCAGCAGCGTATCCGGGGGGCAGAGTGAAAAACTGTTTTTT
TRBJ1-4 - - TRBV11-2 CASSLVETGGSEKLLF TGTGCCAGCAGCTTAGTCGAAACGGGCGGGAGCGAAAAACTGCTTTTT